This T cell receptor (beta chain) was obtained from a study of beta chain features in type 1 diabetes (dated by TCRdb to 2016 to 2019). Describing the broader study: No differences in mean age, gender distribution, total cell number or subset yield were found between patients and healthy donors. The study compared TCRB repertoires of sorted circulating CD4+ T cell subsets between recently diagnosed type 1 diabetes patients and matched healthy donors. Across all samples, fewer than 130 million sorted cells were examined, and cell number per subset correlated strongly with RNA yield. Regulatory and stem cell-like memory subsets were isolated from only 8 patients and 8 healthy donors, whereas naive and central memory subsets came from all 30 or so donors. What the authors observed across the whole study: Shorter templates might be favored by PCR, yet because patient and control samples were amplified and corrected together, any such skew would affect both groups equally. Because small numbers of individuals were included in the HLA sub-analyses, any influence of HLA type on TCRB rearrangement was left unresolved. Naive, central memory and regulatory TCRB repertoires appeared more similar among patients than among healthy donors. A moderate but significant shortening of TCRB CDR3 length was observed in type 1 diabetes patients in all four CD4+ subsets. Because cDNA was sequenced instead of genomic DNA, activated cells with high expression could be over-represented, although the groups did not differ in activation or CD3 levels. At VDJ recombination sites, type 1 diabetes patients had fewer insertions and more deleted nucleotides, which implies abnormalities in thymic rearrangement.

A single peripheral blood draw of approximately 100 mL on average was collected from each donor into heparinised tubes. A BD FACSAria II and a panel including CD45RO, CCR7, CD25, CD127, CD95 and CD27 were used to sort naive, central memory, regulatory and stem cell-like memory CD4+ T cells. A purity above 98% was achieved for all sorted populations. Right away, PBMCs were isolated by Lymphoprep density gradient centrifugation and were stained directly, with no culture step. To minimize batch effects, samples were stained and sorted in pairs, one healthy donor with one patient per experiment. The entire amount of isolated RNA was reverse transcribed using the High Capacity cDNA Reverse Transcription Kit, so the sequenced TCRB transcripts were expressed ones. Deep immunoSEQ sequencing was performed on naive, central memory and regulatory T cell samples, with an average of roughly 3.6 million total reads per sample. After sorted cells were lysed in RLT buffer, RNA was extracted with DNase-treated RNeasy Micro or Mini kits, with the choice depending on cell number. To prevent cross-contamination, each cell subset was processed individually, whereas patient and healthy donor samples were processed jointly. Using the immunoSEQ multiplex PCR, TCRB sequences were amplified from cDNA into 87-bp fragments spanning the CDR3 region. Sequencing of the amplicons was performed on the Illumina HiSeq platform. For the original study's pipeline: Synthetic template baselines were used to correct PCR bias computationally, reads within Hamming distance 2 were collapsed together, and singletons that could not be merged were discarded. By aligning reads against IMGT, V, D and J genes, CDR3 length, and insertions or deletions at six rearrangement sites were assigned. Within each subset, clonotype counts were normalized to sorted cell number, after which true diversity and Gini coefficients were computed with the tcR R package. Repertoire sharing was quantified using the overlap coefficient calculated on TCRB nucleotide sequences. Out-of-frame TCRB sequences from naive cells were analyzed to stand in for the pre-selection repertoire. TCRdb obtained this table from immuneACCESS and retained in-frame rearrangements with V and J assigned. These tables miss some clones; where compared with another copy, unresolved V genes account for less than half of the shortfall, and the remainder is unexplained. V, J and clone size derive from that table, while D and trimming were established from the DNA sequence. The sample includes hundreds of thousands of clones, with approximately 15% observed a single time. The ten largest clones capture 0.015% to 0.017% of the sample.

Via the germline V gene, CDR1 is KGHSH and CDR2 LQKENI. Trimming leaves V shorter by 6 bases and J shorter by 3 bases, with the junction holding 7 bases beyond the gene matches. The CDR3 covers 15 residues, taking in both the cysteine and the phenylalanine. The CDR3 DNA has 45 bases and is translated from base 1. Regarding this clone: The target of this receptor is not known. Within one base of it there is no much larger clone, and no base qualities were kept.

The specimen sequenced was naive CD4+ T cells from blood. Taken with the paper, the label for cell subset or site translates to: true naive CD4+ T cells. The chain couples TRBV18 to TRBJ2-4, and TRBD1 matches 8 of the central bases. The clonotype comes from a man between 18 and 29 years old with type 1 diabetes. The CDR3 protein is CASSAGTGDKNIQYF. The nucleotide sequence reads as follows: TGTGCCAGCTCGGCCGGGACAGGCGACAAAAACATTCAGTACTTC.